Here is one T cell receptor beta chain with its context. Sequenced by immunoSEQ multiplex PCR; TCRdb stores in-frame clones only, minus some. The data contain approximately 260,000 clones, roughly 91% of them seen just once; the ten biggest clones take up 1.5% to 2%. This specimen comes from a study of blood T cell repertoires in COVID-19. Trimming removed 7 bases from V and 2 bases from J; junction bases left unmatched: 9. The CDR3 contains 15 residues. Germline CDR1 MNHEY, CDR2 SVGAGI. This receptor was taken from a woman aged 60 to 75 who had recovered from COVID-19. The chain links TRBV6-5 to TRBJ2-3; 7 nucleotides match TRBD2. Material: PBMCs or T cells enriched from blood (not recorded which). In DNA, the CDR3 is TGTGCCAGCATCCCTACTAGCGACTACACAGATACGCAGTATTTT. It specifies CASIPTSDYTDTQYF.